Given below is one TCR beta chain in context. Antigen: not known. This sample is part of a study of cytomegalovirus exposure and HLA in healthy donors. About the study: From donors who were HLA-typed, an early data release held 81 million or so unique TCRs. Regarding the study as a whole: A later analysis reported that several of the most significant clusters appeared to be linked to common viral pathogens, among them Epstein-Barr virus.

The PCR contained 60 Vbeta and 13 Jbeta primers. Data came from immunoSEQ multiplex PCR; TCRdb stores just in-frame clones and leaves some out. The sample shows 200,000 to 250,000 clones, about four fifths of them seen only once. V shed 6 bases and J shed 2 bases, with 6 bases lying between them. The CDR3 is 12 amino acids. CDR1 and CDR2 from the germline V gene are KGHSH and LQKENI. The sample was PBMCs. This sequence joins TRBV18 and TRBJ2-3; D call uncertain. The TCR originated in a woman aged 50 to 60 in good health and CMV-seropositive. This CDR3 reads CASSSYTDTQYF. As DNA, the CDR3 is TGTGCCAGCTCCTCCTACACAGATACGCAGTATTTT.